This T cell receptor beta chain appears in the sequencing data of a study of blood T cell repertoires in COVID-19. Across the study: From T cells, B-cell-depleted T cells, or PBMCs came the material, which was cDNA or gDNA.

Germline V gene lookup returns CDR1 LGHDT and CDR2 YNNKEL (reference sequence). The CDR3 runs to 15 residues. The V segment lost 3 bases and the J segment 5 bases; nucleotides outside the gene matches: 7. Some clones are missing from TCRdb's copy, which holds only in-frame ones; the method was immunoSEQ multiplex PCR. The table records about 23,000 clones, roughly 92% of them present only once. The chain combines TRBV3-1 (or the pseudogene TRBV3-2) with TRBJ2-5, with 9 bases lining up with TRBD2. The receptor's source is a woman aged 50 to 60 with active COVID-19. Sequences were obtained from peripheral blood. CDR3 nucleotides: TGTGCCAGCAGCCATGGGCGGGAGGGGCGCGAGACCCAGTACTTC. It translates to CASSHGREGRETQYF.